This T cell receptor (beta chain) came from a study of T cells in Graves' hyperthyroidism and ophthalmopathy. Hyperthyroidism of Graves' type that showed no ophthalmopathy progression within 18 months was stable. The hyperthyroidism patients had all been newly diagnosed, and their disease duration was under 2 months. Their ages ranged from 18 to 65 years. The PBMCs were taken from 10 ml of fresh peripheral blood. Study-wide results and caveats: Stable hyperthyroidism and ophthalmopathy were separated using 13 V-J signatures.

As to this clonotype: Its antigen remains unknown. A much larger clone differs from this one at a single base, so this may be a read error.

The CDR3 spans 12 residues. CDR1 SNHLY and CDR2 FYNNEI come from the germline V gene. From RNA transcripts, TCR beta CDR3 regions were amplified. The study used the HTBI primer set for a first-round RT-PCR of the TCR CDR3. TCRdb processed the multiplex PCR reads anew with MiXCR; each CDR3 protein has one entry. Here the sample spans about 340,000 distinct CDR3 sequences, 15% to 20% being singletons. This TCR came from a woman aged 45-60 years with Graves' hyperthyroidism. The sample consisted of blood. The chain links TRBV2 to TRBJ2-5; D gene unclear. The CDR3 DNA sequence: TGTGCCAGCAACGGCAATGGAGAGACCCAGCACTTC. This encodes CASNGNGETQHF.